This entry describes one T cell receptor beta chain. What it binds is not known. The record originates from a study of T cells in Graves' hyperthyroidism and ophthalmopathy. The CDR3 is 16 amino acids. The V end was cut by 3 bases, the J end by 1 base, with 13 bases between. Germline loops: CDR1 MNHNS, CDR2 SASEGT. Each diagnosis drew on symptoms, thyroxine, TRAb, thyroid ultrasound and orbital computed tomography findings. Fresh 10 ml peripheral blood yielded PBMCs. Study results and caveats: Stable hyperthyroidism and ophthalmopathy were separated using 13 V-J signatures.

Amplification of TCR beta CDR3 regions was performed using RNA transcripts as template. An initial round of RT-PCR targeting the TCR CDR3 relied on the HTBI primer set. TCRdb processed the multiplex PCR reads anew with MiXCR; each CDR3 protein has one entry. The table lists roughly 500,000 distinct CDR3 sequences, around 22% of them singletons. V and J are TRBV6-1 and TRBJ2-4; D is unclear. The sequencing input was blood. The TCR sequence derives from a woman in her 30s with Graves' ophthalmopathy. CDR3 sequence (DNA): TGTGCCAGCAGTGAGGGCGCCTTGATGGCCAAAAACATTCAGTACTTC. Translation gives CASSEGALMAKNIQYF.